These 2 T cell receptor beta chains were all obtained from the same sample, sequenced in a study of vaccination and CD4 T cells after COVID-19. Cultured CD4+ T-cell DNA underwent Oncomine TCR Beta short-read sequencing. TCRdb reprocessed the PCR reads with MiXCR, giving one entry per CDR3 protein. The profile covers 8,100 or so distinct CDR3 sequences, with 45% to 50% appearing a single time and 15% to 25% taken by the ten largest. The treatment is: approximately 10-day PBMC culture with coronavirus spike peptide pools or control peptides (ViraFEST assay). No cognate antigen is known for these TCRs. Specimen: CD4+ T cells from blood, cultured in vitro. The source of these receptors is a human donor who had recovered from COVID-19.

The rearrangement uses TRBV7-8 and TRBJ1-2; D gene uncertain. The V end lost 1 base, the J end lost 6 bases, and 18 bases lay between the germline ends. The CDR3 runs to 16 residues. Germline V gives CDR1 SGHVS, CDR2 FQNEAQ. CDR3 amino acids: CASSLGFRNWVDGYTF. For the CDR3, the DNA is TGTGCCAGCAGCTTAGGGTTTCGGAATTGGGTGGATGGCTACACCTTC.

As DNA, the CDR3 is TGCGCCAGCAGCTTGGCCCAGACAGGGGGTGGAAACACCATATATTTT. Its translation is CASSLAQTGGGNTIYF. The genes are TRBV5-1 and TRBJ1-3, with 9 nucleotides matching TRBD1. The germline gives CDR1 SGHRS, CDR2 YFSETQ. The junction had 4 bases not matched to a gene; V was cut back by 0 bases and J by 3 bases. CDR3 length: 16 residues.